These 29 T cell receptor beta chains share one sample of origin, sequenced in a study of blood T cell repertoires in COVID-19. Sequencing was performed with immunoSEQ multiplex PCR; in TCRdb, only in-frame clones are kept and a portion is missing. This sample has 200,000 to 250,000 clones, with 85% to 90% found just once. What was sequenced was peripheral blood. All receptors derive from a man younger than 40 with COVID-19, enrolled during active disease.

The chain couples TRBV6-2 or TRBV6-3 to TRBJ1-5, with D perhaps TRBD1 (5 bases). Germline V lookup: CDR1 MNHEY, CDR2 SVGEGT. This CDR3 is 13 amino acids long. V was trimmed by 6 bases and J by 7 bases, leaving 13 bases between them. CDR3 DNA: TGTGCCAGCAGCGCAGGGTTGCGACAGCCCCAGCATTTT. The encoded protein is CASSAGLRQPQHF.

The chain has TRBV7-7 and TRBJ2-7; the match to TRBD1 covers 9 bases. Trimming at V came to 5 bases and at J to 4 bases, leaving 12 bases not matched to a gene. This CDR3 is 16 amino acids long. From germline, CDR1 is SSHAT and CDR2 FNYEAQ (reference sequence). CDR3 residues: CASSPHGTGWRYEQYF. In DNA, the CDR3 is TGTGCCAGCAGCCCCCACGGGACAGGGTGGAGGTACGAGCAGTACTTC. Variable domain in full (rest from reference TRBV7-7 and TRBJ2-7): GAGVSQSPRYKVTKRGQDVTLRCDPISSHATLYWYQQALGQGPEFLTYFNYEAQPDKSGLPSDRFSAERPEGSISTLTIQRTEQRDSAMYRCASSPHGTGWRYEQYFGPGTRLTVT.

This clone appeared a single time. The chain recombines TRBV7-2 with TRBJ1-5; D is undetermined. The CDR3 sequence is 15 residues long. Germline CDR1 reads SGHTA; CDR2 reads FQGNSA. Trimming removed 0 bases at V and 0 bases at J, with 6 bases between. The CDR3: CASSLAAHSNQPQHF. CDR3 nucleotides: TGTGCCAGCAGCTTAGCGGCACATAGCAATCAGCCCCAGCATTTT. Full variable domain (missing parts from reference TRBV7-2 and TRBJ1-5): GAGVSQSPSNKVTEKGKDVELRCDPISGHTALYWYRQSLGQGLEFLIYFQGNSAPDKSGLPSDRFSAERTGGSVSTLTIQRTQQEDSAVYLCASSLAAHSNQPQHFGDGTRLSIL.

This CDR3 is CASSVFGATSGYTF. The CDR3 region has the DNA TGTGCCAGCAGTGTTTTTGGGGCAACGTCTGGCTACACCTTC. The rearrangement links TRBV2 to TRBJ1-2; D might be TRBD1 (5 bases). The germline V gene has CDR1 SNHLY and CDR2 FYNNEI. V lost 4 bases, J lost 7 bases, and 16 bases lay in between. This CDR3 is 14 amino acids long.

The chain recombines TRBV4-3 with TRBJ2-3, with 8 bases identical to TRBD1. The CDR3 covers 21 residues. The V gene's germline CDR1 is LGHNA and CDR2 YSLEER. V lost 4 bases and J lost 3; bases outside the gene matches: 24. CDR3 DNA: TGCGCCAGCAGCCTATATCCCGTAATATTATCGACAGGGGAAGGGACAGATACGCAGTATTTT. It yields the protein CASSLYPVILSTGEGTDTQYF.

CDR3 loop: CASSLGTANTEAFF. Here the CDR3 DNA reads TGTGCCAGCAGCTTGGGGACAGCAAACACTGAAGCTTTCTTT. V and J are TRBV7-2 and TRBJ1-1, with TRBD1 matching 7 bases. J was trimmed by 2 bases and V by 3 bases; bases with no gene match: 3. Germline values: CDR1 SGHTA, CDR2 FQGNSA. CDR3 length: 14 amino acids.

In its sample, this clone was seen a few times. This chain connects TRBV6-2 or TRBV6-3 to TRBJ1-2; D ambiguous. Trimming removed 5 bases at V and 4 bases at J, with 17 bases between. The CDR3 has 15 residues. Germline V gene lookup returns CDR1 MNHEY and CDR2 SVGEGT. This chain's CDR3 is CASSTTDSTLYGYTF. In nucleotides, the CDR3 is TGTGCCAGCAGTACCACGGACTCCACCCTCTATGGCTACACCTTC.

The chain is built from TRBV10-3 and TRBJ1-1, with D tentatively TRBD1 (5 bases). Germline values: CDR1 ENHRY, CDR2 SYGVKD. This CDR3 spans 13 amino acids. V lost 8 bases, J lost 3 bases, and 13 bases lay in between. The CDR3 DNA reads TGTGCCATCTCCGGGCAGGGTTACACTGAAGCTTTCTTT. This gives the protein CAISGQGYTEAFF.

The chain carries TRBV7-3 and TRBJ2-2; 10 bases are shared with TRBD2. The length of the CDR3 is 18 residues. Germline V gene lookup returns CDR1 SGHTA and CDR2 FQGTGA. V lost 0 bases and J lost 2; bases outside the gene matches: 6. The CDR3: CASSLTSSGSPNTGELFF. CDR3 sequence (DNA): TGTGCCAGCAGCTTAACGTCTAGCGGGAGCCCTAACACCGGGGAGCTGTTTTTT.

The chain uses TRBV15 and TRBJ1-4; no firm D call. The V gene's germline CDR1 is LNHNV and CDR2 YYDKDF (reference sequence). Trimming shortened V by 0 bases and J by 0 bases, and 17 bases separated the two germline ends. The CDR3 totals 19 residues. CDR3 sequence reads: CATSREVRYSTATNEKLFF. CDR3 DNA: TGTGCCACCAGCAGAGAAGTAAGATACTCCACCGCAACTAATGAAAAACTGTTTTTT.

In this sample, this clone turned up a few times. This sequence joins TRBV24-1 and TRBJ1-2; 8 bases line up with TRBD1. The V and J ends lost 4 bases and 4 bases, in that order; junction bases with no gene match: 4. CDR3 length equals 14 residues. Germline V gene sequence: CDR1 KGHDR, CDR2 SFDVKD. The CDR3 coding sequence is TGTGCCACCAGTGACTTAGGGACAGGCTATGGCTACACCTTC. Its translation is CATSDLGTGYGYTF.

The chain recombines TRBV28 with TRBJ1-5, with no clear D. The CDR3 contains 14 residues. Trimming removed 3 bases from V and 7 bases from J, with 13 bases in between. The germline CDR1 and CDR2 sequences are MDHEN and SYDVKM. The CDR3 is CASSLGGSDQPQHF. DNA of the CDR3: TGTGCCAGCAGTTTGGGAGGATCTGACCAGCCCCAGCATTTT.

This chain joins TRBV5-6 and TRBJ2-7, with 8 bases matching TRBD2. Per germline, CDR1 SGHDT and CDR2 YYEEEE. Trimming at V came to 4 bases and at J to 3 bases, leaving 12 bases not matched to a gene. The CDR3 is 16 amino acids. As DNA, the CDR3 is TGTGCCAGCAGCCCTCTACACGTAGCGGGGATCTACGAGCAGTACTTC. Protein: CASSPLHVAGIYEQYF.

The DNA of the CDR3 is TGCAGCGTCGCAGGACAGGGGGCCCTGGGCTACACCTTC. This gives the protein CSVAGQGALGYTF. V is TRBV29-1 and J is TRBJ1-2; 11 bases match TRBD1. Unmatched junction bases numbered 8, after V lost 6 bases and J lost 8 bases. Germline lookup yields CDR1 SQVTM and CDR2 ANQGSEA. The CDR3 length is 13 residues.

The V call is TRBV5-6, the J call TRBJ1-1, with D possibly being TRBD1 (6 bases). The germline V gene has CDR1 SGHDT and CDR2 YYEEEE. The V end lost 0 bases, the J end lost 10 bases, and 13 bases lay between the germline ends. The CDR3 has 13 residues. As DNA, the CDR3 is TGTGCCAGCAGCTTGGCCCCGGGACATGGAGCTTTCTTT. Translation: CASSLAPGHGAFF.

Written as DNA, the CDR3 is TGTGCCAGCAGCTTAGGGTCCTGGAGGTCGGAGCAGTACTTC. It encodes CASSLGSWRSEQYF. This chain connects TRBV7-2 to TRBJ2-7; weak D call: TRBD2 (5 bases). Trimming took off 1 base at V and 7 bases at J, with 14 bases between the two ends. Germline V gene data show CDR1 as SGHTA and CDR2 as FQGNSA. This CDR3 has 14 residues.

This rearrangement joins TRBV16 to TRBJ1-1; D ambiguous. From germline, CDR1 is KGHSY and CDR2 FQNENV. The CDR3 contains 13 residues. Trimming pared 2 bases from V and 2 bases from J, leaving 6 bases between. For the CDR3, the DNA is TGTGCCAGCAGCCAACAGGTTAACACTGAAGCTTTCTTT. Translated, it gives CASSQQVNTEAFF.

The CDR3 loop reads CASSPTGGSQPQHF. Written as DNA, the CDR3 is TGTGCCAGCAGCCCGACAGGGGGCTCTCAGCCCCAGCATTTT. The V call is TRBV5-8, the J call TRBJ1-5; 10 nucleotides agree with TRBD1. V was pared by 4 bases and J by 6 bases, with 4 bases of the junction left unmatched. The CDR3 runs to 14 residues. The germline V gene has CDR1 SGHTS and CDR2 YDEGEE.

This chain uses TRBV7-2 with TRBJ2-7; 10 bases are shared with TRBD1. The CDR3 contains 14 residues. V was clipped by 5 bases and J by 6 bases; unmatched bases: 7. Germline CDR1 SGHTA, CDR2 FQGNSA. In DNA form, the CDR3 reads TGTGCCAGCAGCCCCCCCAGACAGGGGGCCGAGCAGTACTTC. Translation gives CASSPPRQGAEQYF.

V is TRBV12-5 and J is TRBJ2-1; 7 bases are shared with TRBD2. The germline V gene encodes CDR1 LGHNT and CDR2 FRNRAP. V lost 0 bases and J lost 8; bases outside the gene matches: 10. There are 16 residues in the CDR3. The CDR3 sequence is CASGLVLGGVWDEQFF. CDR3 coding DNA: TGTGCTAGTGGTTTGGTACTTGGGGGGGTCTGGGATGAGCAGTTCTTC.

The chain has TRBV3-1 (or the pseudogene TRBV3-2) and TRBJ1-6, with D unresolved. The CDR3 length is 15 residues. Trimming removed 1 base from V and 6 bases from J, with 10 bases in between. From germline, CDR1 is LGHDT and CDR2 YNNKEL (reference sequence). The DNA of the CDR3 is TGTGCCAGCAGCCAAGGAGGGAACATTAATTCACCCCTCCACTTT. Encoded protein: CASSQGGNINSPLHF.

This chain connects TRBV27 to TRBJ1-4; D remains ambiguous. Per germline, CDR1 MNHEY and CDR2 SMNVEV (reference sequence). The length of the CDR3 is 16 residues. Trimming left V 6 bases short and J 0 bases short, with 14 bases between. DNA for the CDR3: TGTGCCAGCAGACCCGTGGCGGACTCAACTAATGAAAAACTGTTTTTT. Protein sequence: CASRPVADSTNEKLFF.

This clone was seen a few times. The CDR3 reads CASSLYPTGGSYEQYF. In DNA, the CDR3 is TGTGCCAGCAGTTTATATCCGACAGGGGGGTCCTACGAGCAGTACTTC. V gene TRBV28 combines with J gene TRBJ2-7; 9 positions match TRBD1. Trimming took 1 base from V and 1 from J; bases not matched to a gene: 5. This CDR3 has 16 residues. Germline loops: CDR1 MDHEN, CDR2 SYDVKM.

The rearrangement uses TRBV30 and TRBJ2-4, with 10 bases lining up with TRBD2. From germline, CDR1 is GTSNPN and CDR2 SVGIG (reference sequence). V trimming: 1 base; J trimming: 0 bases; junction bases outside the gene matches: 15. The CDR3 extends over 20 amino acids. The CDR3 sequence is CAWSAHRTSGGKLAKNIQYF. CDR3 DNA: TGTGCCTGGAGTGCCCACCGGACTAGCGGAGGGAAACTAGCCAAAAACATTCAGTACTTC.

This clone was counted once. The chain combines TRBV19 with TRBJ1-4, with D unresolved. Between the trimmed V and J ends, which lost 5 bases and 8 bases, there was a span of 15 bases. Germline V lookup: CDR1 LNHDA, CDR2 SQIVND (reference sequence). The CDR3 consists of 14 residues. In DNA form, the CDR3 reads TGTGCCAGTAGTCCCCACCCTCGGAGGGAAAAACTGTTTTTT. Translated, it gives CASSPHPRREKLFF.

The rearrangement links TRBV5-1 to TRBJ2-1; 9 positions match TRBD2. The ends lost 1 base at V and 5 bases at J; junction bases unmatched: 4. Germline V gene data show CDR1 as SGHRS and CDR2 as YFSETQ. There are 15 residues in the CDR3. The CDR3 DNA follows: TGCGCCAGCAGCTTGATAGCGGGGGAAAACAATGAGCAGTTCTTC. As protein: CASSLIAGENNEQFF.

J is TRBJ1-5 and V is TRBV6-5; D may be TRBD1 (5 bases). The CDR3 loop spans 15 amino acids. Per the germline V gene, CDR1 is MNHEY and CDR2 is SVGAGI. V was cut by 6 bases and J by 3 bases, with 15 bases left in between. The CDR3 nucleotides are TGTGCCAGCAGCCCGACAGAAGCATACAATCAGCCCCAGCATTTT. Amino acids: CASSPTEAYNQPQHF.

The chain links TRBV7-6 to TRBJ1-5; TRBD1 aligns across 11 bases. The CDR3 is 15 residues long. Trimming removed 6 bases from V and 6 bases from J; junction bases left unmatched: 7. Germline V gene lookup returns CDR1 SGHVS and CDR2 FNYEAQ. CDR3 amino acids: CASSPTGQGAQPQHF. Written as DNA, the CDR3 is TGTGCCAGCAGTCCGACCGGACAGGGGGCTCAGCCCCAGCATTTT.

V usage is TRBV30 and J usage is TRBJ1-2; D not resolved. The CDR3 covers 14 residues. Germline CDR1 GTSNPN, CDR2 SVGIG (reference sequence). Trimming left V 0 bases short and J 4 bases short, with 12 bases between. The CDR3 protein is CAWSVPGAFYGYTF. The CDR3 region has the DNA TGTGCCTGGAGTGTACCAGGTGCTTTCTATGGCTACACCTTC.